These 14 T cell receptor beta chains were sequenced from one sample in a study of yellow fever vaccine responses in identical twins. TCRdb reanalysed the RT-PCR reads using MiXCR and keeps one entry per CDR3 protein. The table shows roughly 18,000 distinct CDR3 sequences, with about 56% occurring only once. The sample was T cells from blood (PBMCs), unsorted or a sorted subset (not recorded which), taken before or after yellow fever vaccination (not recorded which). These receptors all come from a woman between 18 and 29 years old who received the yellow fever vaccine.

The chain has TRBV28 and TRBJ1-2, with TRBD1 matching over 8 bases. The CDR3 covers 12 residues. The V segment lost 5 bases and the J segment 7 bases; nucleotides outside the gene matches: 3. CDR1 and CDR2 (germline): MDHEN, SYDVKM. The CDR3 loop reads CASSQGALGYTF. The DNA for the CDR3 is TGTGCCAGCAGTCAGGGGGCGCTTGGCTACACCTTC.

The chain employs TRBV4-2 and TRBJ1-6; no clear D gene. CDR3 length: 18 residues. Trimming left V 4 bases short and J 0 bases short, with 16 bases between. The germline V gene encodes CDR1 LGHNA and CDR2 YNFKEQ. Written as DNA, the CDR3 is TGTGCCAGCAGCCCGCGGATGGTGAACCCCTCCTATAATTCACCCCTCCACTTT. This translates into CASSPRMVNPSYNSPLHF.

The J gene is TRBJ1-6, the V gene TRBV2, with D perhaps TRBD1 (5 bases). Trimming removed 3 bases from V and 4 bases from J, with 7 bases in between. This CDR3 is built from 14 residues. CDR1 and CDR2 (germline): SNHLY, FYNNEI. The CDR3 sequence: CASSDGGYNSPLHF. CDR3 in DNA: TGTGCCAGCAGTGATGGGGGTTATAATTCACCCCTCCACTTT.

The chain couples TRBV3-1 to TRBJ2-3; no clear D gene. This CDR3 spans 15 amino acids. Looked up from germline, CDR1 is LGHDT and CDR2 is YNNKEL (reference sequence). V was pared by 7 bases and J by 0 bases, with 14 bases between. In DNA, the CDR3 is TGTGCCAGCACTAGATCCGATATAAGCACAGATACGCAGTATTTT. It translates to CASTRSDISTDTQYF.

The J gene is TRBJ1-1, the V gene TRBV11-1; D is possibly TRBD1 (5 bases). This CDR3 has 14 residues. From germline, CDR1 is SGHAT and CDR2 FQDESV (reference sequence). Trimming removed 3 bases from V and 2 bases from J, with 10 bases in between. The CDR3 DNA sequence: TGTGCCAGCAGCTTCATTCAGGGCAACACTGAAGCTTTCTTT. Translation gives CASSFIQGNTEAFF.

The chain couples TRBV3-1 to TRBJ1-2; D is possibly TRBD1 (6 bases). CDR1 and CDR2 from the germline V gene are LGHDT and YNNKEL (reference sequence). CDR3 length equals 13 residues. Deletions cut 1 base from V and 4 bases from J, with 7 bases between. This chain's CDR3 is CASSQGRGYGYTF. The CDR3, as DNA: TGTGCCAGCAGCCAAGGCAGGGGCTATGGCTACACCTTC.

Only a few counts were recorded for this clonotype. V usage is TRBV19 and J usage is TRBJ1-1; TRBD1 matches 12 bases. Looked up from germline, CDR1 is LNHDA and CDR2 is SQIVND (reference sequence). This CDR3 is built from 15 residues. With V trimmed by 5 bases and J by 11 bases, 12 bases remained unmatched. The CDR3 DNA follows: TGTGCCAGTAGTCCTTCCGGGACAGGGGGCGCGGAGGCTTTCTTT. This encodes CASSPSGTGGAEAFF.

V gene TRBV21-1 combines with J gene TRBJ2-1; no check of the table's D call, TRBD1, against the DNA was made. TRBV21-1 is described as a pseudogene. The CDR3 sequence is 14 residues long. In DNA form, the CDR3 reads TGTGCCCCCAGAAAGGGGGATTCCTACAATGAGCAGTTCTTC. Translation: CAPRKGDSYNEQFF.

In its sample, this clonotype was seen once. CDR3: CATYGQAAWRSSYEQYV. The CDR3 coding sequence is TGTGCCACCTATGGCCAGGCCGCGTGGCGAAGCTCCTACGAGCAGTACGTC. The rearrangement joins TRBV15 to TRBJ2-7; D not resolved. V lost 8 bases, J lost 0 bases, and 23 bases lay in between. The CDR3 sequence is 17 residues long. The V gene's germline CDR1 is LNHNV and CDR2 YYDKDF (reference sequence).

The chain uses TRBV28 and TRBJ2-7; no clear D gene. V gave up 10 bases and J gave up 5 bases, with 9 bases separating them. Germline V gives CDR1 MDHEN, CDR2 SYDVKM. The CDR3 contains 10 residues. This CDR3 is CATQDDEQYF. DNA for the CDR3: TGTGCCACCCAGGACGACGAGCAGTACTTC.

V gene TRBV3-1 combines with J gene TRBJ2-1; TRBD2 aligns across 7 bases. Unmatched junction bases numbered 5, after V lost 6 bases and J lost 0 bases. Germline loops: CDR1 LGHDT, CDR2 YNNKEL (reference sequence). CDR3 length equals 15 residues. The CDR3 protein is CASRRDYNSYNEQFF. Here the CDR3 DNA reads TGTGCCAGCAGAAGGGACTACAACTCCTACAATGAGCAGTTCTTC.

This chain uses TRBV7-6 with TRBJ2-3, with 9 bases lining up with TRBD2. The CDR3 is made up of 16 amino acids. V lost 1 base to trimming and J lost 2 bases; unmatched junction nucleotides: 4. CDR1 is SGHVS and CDR2 is FNYEAQ in the germline V gene. The CDR3 here is CASSLGSSGTTDTQYF. CDR3 nucleotides: TGTGCCAGCAGCTTAGGGTCTAGCGGGACCACAGATACGCAGTATTTT.

J is TRBJ2-2 and V is TRBV5-1, with D unresolved. V lost 4 bases and J 0 bases, leaving 13 bases between the germline ends. Germline-derived CDR1 and CDR2 are SGHRS and YFSETQ. The CDR3 has 16 residues. In DNA, the CDR3 is TGCGCCAGCAGCACGACTGGGCAAGCGAACACCGGGGAGCTGTTTTTT. Translated: CASSTTGQANTGELFF. The full variable domain, in which reference TRBV5-1 and TRBJ2-2 provide the parts outside the CDR3, is KAGVTQTPRYLIKTRGQQVTLSCSPISGHRSVSWYQQTPGQGLQFLFEYFSETQRNKGNFPGRFSGRQFSNSRSEMNVSTLELGDSALYLCASSTTGQANTGELFFGEGSRLTVL.

The V gene is TRBV9, the J gene TRBJ2-1, with a tentative D call TRBD2 (6 bases). The length of the CDR3 is 14 residues. Trimming took off 0 bases at V and 15 bases at J, with 19 bases between the two ends. Per the germline V gene, CDR1 is SGDLS and CDR2 is YYNGEE. CDR3 amino acids: CASSVENSGSHRFF. CDR3 bases: TGTGCCAGCAGCGTAGAGAATTCCGGGAGTCATCGGTTCTTC. Supplemented by reference TRBV9 and TRBJ2-1, the full variable domain reads DSGVTQTPKHLITATGQRVTLRCSPRSGDLSVYWYQQSLDQGLQFLIQYYNGEERAKGNILERFSAQQFPDLHSELNLSSLELGDSALYFCASSVENSGSHRFFGPGTRLTVL.